This TCR beta chain appears in the sequencing data of a study of cytomegalovirus exposure and HLA in healthy donors. The overall study: The approximately 130 validation repertoires and the approximately 690 first-cohort repertoires shared a platform, a later analysis reported.

Germline lookup yields CDR1 MGHRA and CDR2 YSYEKL. With V trimmed by 1 base and J by 4 bases, 0 bases remained unmatched. This CDR3 has 14 residues. TCRdb's table, derived via immunoSEQ multiplex PCR, lists solely in-frame clones and lacks some. The sample includes hundreds of thousands of clones, around 87% of them seen just once. The chain has TRBV4-1 and TRBJ2-1, with TRBD2 matching over 8 bases. This sequence was found in a man younger than 30 in good health and CMV-seronegative. The sequencing input was PBMCs. In DNA form, the CDR3 reads TGCGCCAGCAGCCAAGTAGCGGGATACAATGAGCAGTTCTTC. Translating gives CASSQVAGYNEQFF.